Sequencing of this TCR beta chain was carried out in a study of shared clonotypes between healthy human individuals. Study-wide results and caveats: Sharing across four donors was highest in naive CD4 (roughly 5%) and lowest in memory CD8 (roughly 0.4%).

Details on this clone: Its specificity is not known.

The run depth of the assay was deep. The authors' processing: Junction-only sequences without quality scores came from ImmunoSEQ, so filtering differed. The repertoire was sequenced with immunoSEQ multiplex PCR; TCRdb's copy has only in-frame clones and lacks some. The DNA was the basis for D and trimming; V, J and clone size are from that table. Here the sample spans hundreds of thousands of clones, 74% being singletons. Sequencing used memory CD4+ T cells sorted from blood. Subset defined: CD45RA-negative fraction. The TCR sequence derives from a man between 25 and 39 years old in good health.

In nucleotides, the CDR3 is TGTGCCAGTAAGAAGCGGGAGACGACAGATACGCAGTATTTT. Translating gives CASKKRETTDTQYF. The chain has TRBV19 and TRBJ2-3, with 8 nucleotides matching TRBD2. The CDR3 totals 14 residues. CDR1 is LNHDA, CDR2 SQIVND, per germline (reference sequence). V was pared by 7 bases and J by 3 bases, with 6 bases of the junction left unmatched.